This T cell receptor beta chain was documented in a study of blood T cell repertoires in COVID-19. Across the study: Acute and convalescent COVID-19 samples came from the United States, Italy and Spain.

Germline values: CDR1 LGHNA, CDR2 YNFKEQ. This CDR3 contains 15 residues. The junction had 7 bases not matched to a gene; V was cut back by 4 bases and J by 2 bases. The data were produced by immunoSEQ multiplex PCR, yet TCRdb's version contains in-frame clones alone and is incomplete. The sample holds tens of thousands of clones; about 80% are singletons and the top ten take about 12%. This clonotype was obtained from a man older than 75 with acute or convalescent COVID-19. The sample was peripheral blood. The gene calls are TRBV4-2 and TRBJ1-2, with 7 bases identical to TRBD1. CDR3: CASSPQGVANYGYTF. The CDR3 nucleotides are TGTGCCAGCAGCCCCCAGGGGGTCGCGAACTATGGCTACACCTTC.